Shown below are 23 T cell receptor beta chains from a single sample sequenced in a study of Graves' ophthalmopathy and Graves' hyperthyroidism. Investigators amplified TCR beta CDR3 regions from RNA transcripts. HTBI primers primed a first-round RT-PCR, and a second-round multiplex PCR followed. Using its own MiXCR run on the multiplex PCR reads, TCRdb lists one record per CDR3 protein. Among approximately 1.2 million distinct CDR3 sequences listed, about two fifths were seen once. The material sequenced was peripheral blood or thyroid tissue (not recorded which). These TCRs come from an adult man with Graves' hyperthyroidism.

At least ten counts were recorded for this clonotype. This chain connects TRBV10-3 to TRBJ1-2, with TRBD1 matching 8 bases. CDR1 and CDR2 (germline): ENHRY, SYGVKD. The CDR3 spans 13 residues. V lost 6 bases to trimming and J lost 6 bases; unmatched junction nucleotides: 6. CDR3 bases: TGTGCCATCAGGGACAGGGAAGCGGATGGCTACACCTTC. Its protein product is CAIRDREADGYTF.

This clonotype was seen ten or more times. The V gene is TRBV7-9, the J gene TRBJ1-6; D is perhaps TRBD1 (5 bases). This CDR3 has 14 amino acids. The germline V gene encodes CDR1 SEHNR and CDR2 FQNEAQ (reference sequence). The ends were cut back, 4 bases at V and 9 bases at J, with 13 bases in the middle. CDR3 DNA: TGTGCCAGCAGCTCTCAGGGAGGGAGTTCACCCCTCCACTTT. Its protein is CASSSQGGSSPLHF.

This chain joins TRBV20-1 and TRBJ2-5; TRBD1 matches 7 bases. The ends lost 5 bases at V and 1 base at J; junction bases unmatched: 4. The CDR3 totals 13 residues. Germline V gene lookup returns CDR1 DFQATT and CDR2 SNEGSKA (reference sequence). DNA for the CDR3: TGCAGTGCTCTAGGGACAGCCCAAGAGACCCAGTACTTC. It specifies CSALGTAQETQYF.

This clonotype came up a few times. V usage is TRBV6-5 and J usage is TRBJ1-2; tentatively, D is TRBD1 (5 bases). The germline gives CDR1 MNHEY, CDR2 SVGAGI. There are 12 residues in the CDR3. The V end lost 8 bases, the J end lost 4 bases, and 11 bases lay between the germline ends. Written as DNA, the CDR3 is TGTGCCAGCGCCCGGGGCGGCTATGGCTACACCTTC. Protein sequence: CASARGGYGYTF.

In this sample, this clonotype turned up a few times. J is TRBJ1-5 and V is TRBV7-2; D is uncertain. CDR1 and CDR2 from the germline V gene are SGHTA and FQGNSA. V was cut by 1 base and J by 5 bases, with 6 bases left in between. The CDR3 is 13 amino acids. CDR3 DNA: TGTGCCAGCAGCTTAGGGACCTATCAGCCCCAGCATTTT. Translating gives CASSLGTYQPQHF. The whole variable domain, remainder taken from reference TRBV7-2 and TRBJ1-5, is GAGVSQSPSNKVTEKGKDVELRCDPISGHTALYWYRQSLGQGLEFLIYFQGNSAPDKSGLPSDRFSAERTGGSVSTLTIQRTQQEDSAVYLCASSLGTYQPQHFGDGTRLSIL.

This clonotype was counted a few times. The conserved phenylalanine or tryptophan normally closing the CDR3 is absent here, so this likely arose from a read error. No DNA is shown, since the ends of the CDR3 on it are uncertain; the CDR3 is the one TCRdb lists. The rearrangement uses TRBV20-1 and TRBJ2-2; the table names TRBD1, a call not compared with the DNA. Per germline, CDR1 DFQATT and CDR2 SNEGSKA (reference sequence). The CDR3 is 10 amino acids long, termini counted. CDR3 in amino acids: CSARTGTGGI.

The gene calls are TRBV15 and TRBJ1-5; 10 nucleotides align to TRBD1. V trimming: 0 bases; J trimming: 1 base; junction bases outside the gene matches: 9. Germline V lookup: CDR1 LNHNV, CDR2 YYDKDF (reference sequence). The length of the CDR3 is 19 residues. CDR3 nucleotides: TGTGCCACCAGCAGAGATGCACAAGACAGGGGGCGAAGCAATCAGCCCCAGCATTTT. It is translated as CATSRDAQDRGRSNQPQHF.

This chain uses TRBV10-3 with TRBJ2-7; 9 bases align to TRBD1. CDR1 and CDR2 (germline): ENHRY, SYGVKD. The CDR3 contains 13 residues. V lost 10 bases to trimming and J lost 6 bases; unmatched junction nucleotides: 10. In DNA, the CDR3 is TGTGCCACTACGCGGACAGGGGTTCTCGAGCAGTACTTC. Encoded protein: CATTRTGVLEQYF.

In DNA, the CDR3 is TGTGCCAGTAGTACGGGGAGGGAAGACACTGAAGCTTTCTTT. As protein: CASSTGREDTEAFF. J is TRBJ1-1 and V is TRBV19; D gene unclear. The CDR3 is 14 amino acids. V lost 4 bases and J lost 3, with 12 bases in between. Per germline, CDR1 LNHDA and CDR2 SQIVND (reference sequence).

V gene TRBV10-3 combines with J gene TRBJ1-6; a weak D match, TRBD1 (5 bases). V dropped 5 bases and J dropped 4 bases, with 12 bases sitting between them. The germline V gene encodes CDR1 ENHRY and CDR2 SYGVKD. CDR3 size: 15 residues. The CDR3 spells CAISYEGRYNSPLHF. CDR3 nucleotide sequence: TGTGCCATCAGTTACGAGGGACGGTATAATTCACCCCTCCACTTT.

Note on this clonotype: One base away lies a much larger clone, so this may be a sequencing read error. It is likely a read error, because the conserved phenylalanine at the end of the CDR3 is missing. The rearrangement uses TRBV20-1 and TRBJ1-5; D is unclear. Trimming took 2 bases from V and 5 from J, leaving 10 bases between them. The length of the CDR3 is 13 residues. The V gene's germline CDR1 is DFQATT and CDR2 SNEGSKA (reference sequence). In DNA form, the CDR3 reads TGCAGTGCTAGACTCGGACGGGATCAGCCCCAGCATTCT. Protein sequence: CSARLGRDQPQHS.

This clonotype was counted many times. A read error may produce the germline difference seen at one junction end. CDR3 in amino acids: CASSEVGGRQHF. CDR3 sequence (DNA): TGTGCCAGCAGTGAAGTGGGCGGCCGGCAGCATTTT. This rearrangement joins TRBV10-3 to TRBJ1-5; D gene unclear. CDR1 and CDR2 (germline): ENHRY, SYGVKD. The CDR3 consists of 12 residues.

Ten or more counts support this clonotype. Relative to the germline gene, one junction end is altered; a read error may explain this. The chain has TRBV10-3 and TRBJ2-5; TRBD2 aligns across 12 bases. CDR3 length: 14 amino acids. Per the germline V gene, CDR1 is ENHRY and CDR2 is SYGVKD. The CDR3 DNA sequence: TGTGCGATCAGCCTAGCGGGAGGGGCAGAGACCCAGTACTTC. Its protein product is CAISLAGGAETQYF.

In its sample, this clonotype was seen many times. The V gene is TRBV29-1, the J gene TRBJ2-5, with D hard to call. Deletions cut 3 bases from V and 5 bases from J, with 13 bases between. There are 13 residues in the CDR3. From germline, CDR1 is SQVTM and CDR2 ANQGSEA. CDR3 sequence: CSVEIRAGETQYF. In nucleotides, the CDR3 is TGCAGCGTTGAGATCCGGGCCGGGGAGACCCAGTACTTC.

This clonotype came up many times. This CDR3 reads CASSIGRGLARETQYF. DNA for the CDR3: TGTGCCAGTAGTATAGGCCGGGGACTAGCTCGAGAGACCCAGTACTTC. The V call is TRBV19, the J call TRBJ2-5; 9 bases are a match to TRBD2. Germline V gene lookup returns CDR1 LNHDA and CDR2 SQIVND (reference sequence). The J segment lost 4 bases and the V segment lost 1 base, leaving 7 bases of the junction unmatched. CDR3 length equals 16 residues. The full variable domain, rest sourced from reference TRBV19 and TRBJ2-5, is DGGITQSPKYLFRKEGQNVTLSCEQNLNHDAMYWYRQDPGQGLRLIYYSQIVNDFQKGDIAEGYSVSREKKESFPLTVTSAQKNPTAFYLCASSIGRGLARETQYFGPGTRLLVL.

This clonotype was counted ten times or more. The chain is built from TRBV12-5 and TRBJ2-5, with D possibly TRBD2 on 6 matching bases. The CDR3 covers 14 residues. Trimming pared 5 bases from V and 5 bases from J, leaving 15 bases between. Germline V lookup: CDR1 LGHNT, CDR2 FRNRAP. This chain's CDR3 is CASGGGTGVETQYF. The DNA of the CDR3 is TGTGCTAGTGGTGGCGGGACGGGCGTGGAGACCCAGTACTTC.

On this clonotype itself: The junction differs from germline at one of its ends, possibly a read error. The genes are TRBV7-2 and TRBJ1-6; maybe TRBD1 (6 bases). The CDR3 length is 14 residues. From germline, CDR1 is SGHTA and CDR2 FQGNSA. CDR3 sequence (DNA): TGCGCCAGCAGCTTTCAGGGGATCAATTCACCCCTCCACTTT. Its protein product is CASSFQGINSPLHF. The whole variable domain, remainder taken from reference TRBV7-2 and TRBJ1-6, is GAGVSQSPSNKVTEKGKDVELRCDPISGHTALYWYRQSLGQGLEFLIYFQGNSAPDKSGLPSDRFSAERTGGSVSTLTIQRTQQEDSAVYLCASSFQGINSPLHFGNGTRLTVT.

This clonotype was seen ten or more times. The CDR3 sequence is CASSSTGAKGYTF. For the CDR3, the DNA is TGTGCCAGCAGCTCGACAGGGGCCAAAGGCTACACCTTC. V is TRBV7-9 and J is TRBJ1-2; TRBD1 matches 8 bases. J gave up 8 bases and V 4 bases, and 6 bases lay outside the gene matches. The CDR3 is made up of 13 amino acids. Per the germline V gene, CDR1 is SEHNR and CDR2 is FQNEAQ (reference sequence).

The chain links TRBV20-1 to TRBJ1-5; D gene uncertain. Germline V gene lookup returns CDR1 DFQATT and CDR2 SNEGSKA (reference sequence). V was clipped by 1 base and J by 14 bases, with 12 bases between them. The CDR3 is 11 amino acids. In nucleotides, the CDR3 is TGCAGTGCTAGAGGCAGGATCTACGAGCATTTT. Residues: CSARGRIYEHF.

This clonotype was counted at least ten times. This rearrangement joins TRBV10-3 to TRBJ1-2; TRBD1 agrees at 8 bases. Per germline, CDR1 ENHRY and CDR2 SYGVKD. This CDR3 has 15 residues. V shed 4 bases and J 5 bases; nucleotides not matched to a gene: 9. For the CDR3, the DNA is TGTGCCATCAGTGGTGAGACAGGGGCAGAATATGGCTACACCTTC. Protein product: CAISGETGAEYGYTF.

This clonotype appeared a single time. V and J are TRBV19 and TRBJ1-4; 9 positions match TRBD1. V dropped 6 bases and J dropped 0; count of bases not matched to a gene: 17. This CDR3 region has 20 residues. Germline CDR1 and CDR2: LNHDA and SQIVND (reference sequence). This CDR3 is CASSQTGGSYEQTTNEKLFF. The CDR3 bases are TGTGCCAGTAGCCAAACAGGGGGCTCCTACGAGCAGACAACTAATGAAAAACTGTTTTTT.

This clonotype was counted at least ten times. The chain links TRBV7-4 to TRBJ1-5; perhaps TRBD1 as D (6 bases). The V gene lost 5 bases and the J gene lost 0 bases, with 11 bases spanning the gap. Germline loops: CDR1 SGHVT, CDR2 SQSDAQ. The CDR3 length is 15 residues. CDR3 DNA sequence: TGTGCCAGCAGCCTCCGGACAGTTAGCAATCAGCCCCAGCATTTT. As protein: CASSLRTVSNQPQHF.

This clonotype was counted many times. The rearrangement links TRBV12-3 or TRBV12-4 to TRBJ1-2; the match to TRBD1 covers 9 bases. Trimming at V came to 6 bases and at J to 3 bases, leaving 5 bases not matched to a gene. The CDR3 runs to 14 residues. The CDR3 coding sequence is TGTGCCAGCAGGCATACAGGGGGCGACTATGGCTACACCTTC. This sequence encodes CASRHTGGDYGYTF.